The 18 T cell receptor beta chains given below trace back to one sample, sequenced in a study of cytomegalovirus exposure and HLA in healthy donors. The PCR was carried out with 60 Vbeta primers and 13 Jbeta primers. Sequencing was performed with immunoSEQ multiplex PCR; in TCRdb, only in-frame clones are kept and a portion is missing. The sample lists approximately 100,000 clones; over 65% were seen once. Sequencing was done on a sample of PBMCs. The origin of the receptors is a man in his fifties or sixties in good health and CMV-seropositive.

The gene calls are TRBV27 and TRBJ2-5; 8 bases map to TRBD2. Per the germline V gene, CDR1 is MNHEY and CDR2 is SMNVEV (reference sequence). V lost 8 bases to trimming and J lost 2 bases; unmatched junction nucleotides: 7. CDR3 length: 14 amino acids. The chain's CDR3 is CASRQRGPQETQYF. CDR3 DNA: TGTGCCAGCCGCCAGCGGGGGCCTCAAGAGACCCAGTACTTC.

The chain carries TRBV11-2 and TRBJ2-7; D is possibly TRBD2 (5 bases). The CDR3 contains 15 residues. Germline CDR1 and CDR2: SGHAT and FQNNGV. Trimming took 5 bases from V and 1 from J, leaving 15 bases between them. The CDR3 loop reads CASSQVPGRSYEQYF. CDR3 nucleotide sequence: TGTGCCAGCAGCCAAGTACCGGGGAGATCCTACGAGCAGTACTTC.

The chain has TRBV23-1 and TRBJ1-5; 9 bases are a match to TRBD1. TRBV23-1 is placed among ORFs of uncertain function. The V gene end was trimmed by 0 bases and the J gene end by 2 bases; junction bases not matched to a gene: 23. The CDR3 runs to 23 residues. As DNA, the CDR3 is TGCGCCAGCAGTCAATCGGATAAGTGGGGCCCCGGACAGGGGAAGGTTGGCAATCAGCCCCAGCATTTT. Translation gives CASSQSDKWGPGQGKVGNQPQHF.

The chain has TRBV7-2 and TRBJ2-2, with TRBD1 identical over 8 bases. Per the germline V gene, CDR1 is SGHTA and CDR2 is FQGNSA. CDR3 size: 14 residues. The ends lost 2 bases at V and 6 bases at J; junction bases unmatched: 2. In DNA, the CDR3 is TGTGCCAGCAGCTTAAGGACAGGGCCCGGGGAGCTGTTTTTT. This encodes CASSLRTGPGELFF.

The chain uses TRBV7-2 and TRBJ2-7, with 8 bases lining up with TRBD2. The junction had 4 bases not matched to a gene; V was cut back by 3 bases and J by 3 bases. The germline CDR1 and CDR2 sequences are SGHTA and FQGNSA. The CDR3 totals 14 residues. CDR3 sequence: CASSLSGGLYEQYF. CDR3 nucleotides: TGTGCCAGCAGCTTGAGCGGGGGACTCTACGAGCAGTACTTC.

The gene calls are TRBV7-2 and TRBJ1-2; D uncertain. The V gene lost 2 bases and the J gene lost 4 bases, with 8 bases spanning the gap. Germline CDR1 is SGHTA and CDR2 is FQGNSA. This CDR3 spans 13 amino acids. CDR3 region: CASSLTSGYGYTF. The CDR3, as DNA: TGTGCCAGCAGCTTAACCAGTGGCTATGGCTACACCTTC.

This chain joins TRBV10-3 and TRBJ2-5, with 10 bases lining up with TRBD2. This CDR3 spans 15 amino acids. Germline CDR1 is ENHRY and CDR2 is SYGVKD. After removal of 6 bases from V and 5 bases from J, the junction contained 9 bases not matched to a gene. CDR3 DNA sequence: TGTGCCATCAGCCGAAGCGGGGGGGCGGAGGAGACCCAGTACTTC. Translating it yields CAISRSGGAEETQYF.

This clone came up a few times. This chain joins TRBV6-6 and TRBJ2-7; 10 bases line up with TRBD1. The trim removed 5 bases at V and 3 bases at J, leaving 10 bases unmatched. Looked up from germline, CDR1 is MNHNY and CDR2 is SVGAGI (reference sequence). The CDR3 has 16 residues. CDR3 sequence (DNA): TGTGCCAGCAGTCCCAGACAGGGGGCGAAAGTCTACGAGCAGTACTTC. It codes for CASSPRQGAKVYEQYF.

The CDR3 sequence is CAWTNRGNNQPQHF. The DNA of the CDR3 is TGTGCCTGGACCAACAGGGGGAACAATCAGCCCCAGCATTTT. The gene calls are TRBV30 and TRBJ1-5; TRBD1 matches 8 bases. Germline lookup yields CDR1 GTSNPN and CDR2 SVGIG (reference sequence). The ends lost 4 bases at V and 3 bases at J; junction bases unmatched: 5. The CDR3 totals 14 residues.

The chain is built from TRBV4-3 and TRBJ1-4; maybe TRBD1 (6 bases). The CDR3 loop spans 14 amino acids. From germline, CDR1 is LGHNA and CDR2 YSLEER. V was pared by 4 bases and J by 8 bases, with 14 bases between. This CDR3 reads CASSLGPGEEKLFF. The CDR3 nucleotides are TGCGCCAGCAGCCTAGGACCAGGGGAAGAAAAACTGTTTTTT.

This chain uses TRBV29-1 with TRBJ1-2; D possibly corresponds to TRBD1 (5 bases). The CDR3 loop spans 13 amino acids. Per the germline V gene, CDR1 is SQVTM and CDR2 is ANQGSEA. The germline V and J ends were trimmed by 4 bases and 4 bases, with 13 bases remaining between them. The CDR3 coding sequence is TGCAGCGTTGGGGTTACAGGTAGCTATGGCTACACCTTC. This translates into CSVGVTGSYGYTF.

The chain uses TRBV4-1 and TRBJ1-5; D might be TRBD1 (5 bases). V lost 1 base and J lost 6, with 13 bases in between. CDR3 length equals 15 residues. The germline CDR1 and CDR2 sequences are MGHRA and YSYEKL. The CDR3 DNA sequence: TGCGCCAGCAGCCAAGTGGGGGGAGTGGGTCAGCCCCAGCATTTT. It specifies CASSQVGGVGQPQHF.

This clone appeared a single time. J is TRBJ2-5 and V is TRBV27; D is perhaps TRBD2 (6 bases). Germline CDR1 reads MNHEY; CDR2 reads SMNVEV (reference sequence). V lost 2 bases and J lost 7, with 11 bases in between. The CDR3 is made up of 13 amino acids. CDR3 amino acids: CASSLGLGGTQYF. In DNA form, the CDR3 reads TGTGCCAGCAGTTTAGGCCTGGGAGGGACCCAGTACTTC.

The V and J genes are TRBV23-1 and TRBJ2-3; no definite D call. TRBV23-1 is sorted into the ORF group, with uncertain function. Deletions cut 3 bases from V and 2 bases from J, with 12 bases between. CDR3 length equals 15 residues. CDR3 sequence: CASSQVGRNTDTQYF. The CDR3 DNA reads TGCGCCAGCAGTCAGGTTGGTAGAAACACAGATACGCAGTATTTT.

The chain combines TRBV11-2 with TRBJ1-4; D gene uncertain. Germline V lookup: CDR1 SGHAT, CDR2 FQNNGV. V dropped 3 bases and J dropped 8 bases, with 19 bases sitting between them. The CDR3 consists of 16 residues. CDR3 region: CASSFKGRNEWEKLFF. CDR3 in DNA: TGTGCCAGCAGCTTTAAAGGGAGAAACGAGTGGGAAAAACTGTTTTTT.

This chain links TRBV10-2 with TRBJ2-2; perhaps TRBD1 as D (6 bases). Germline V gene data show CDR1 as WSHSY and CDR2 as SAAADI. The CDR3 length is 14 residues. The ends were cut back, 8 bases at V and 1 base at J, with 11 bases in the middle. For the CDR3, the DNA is TGCGCCAGCGGACAGATGGGGAACACCGGGGAGCTGTTTTTT. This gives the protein CASGQMGNTGELFF.

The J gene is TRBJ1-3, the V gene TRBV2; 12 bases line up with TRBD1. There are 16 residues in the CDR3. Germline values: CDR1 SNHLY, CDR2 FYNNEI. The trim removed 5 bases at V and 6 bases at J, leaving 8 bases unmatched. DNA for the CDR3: TGTGCCAGCAGTTCCCCGGGGACAGGGGGCACAAACACCATATATTTT. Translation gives CASSSPGTGGTNTIYF.

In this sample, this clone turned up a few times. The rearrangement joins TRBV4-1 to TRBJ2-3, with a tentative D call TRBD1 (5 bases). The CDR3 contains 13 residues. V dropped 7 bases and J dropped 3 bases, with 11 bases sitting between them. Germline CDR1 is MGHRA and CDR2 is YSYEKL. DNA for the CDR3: TGCGCCAGCACAGGGATCCGTACAGATACGCAGTATTTT. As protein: CASTGIRTDTQYF.